This TCR beta chain was observed in a study of blood T cell repertoires in COVID-19. Turning to the study itself: T cells, B-cell-depleted T cells, or PBMCs provided the cDNA or gDNA that served as material.

CDR3 length equals 15 residues. Germline V CDR1 and CDR2: LNHNV, YYDKDF (reference sequence). J lost 0 bases, V lost 7 bases, and 8 bases had no gene match. Here immunoSEQ multiplex PCR was the method, and the copy in TCRdb shows in-frame clones only, minus some. The table has 250,000 or so clones, about 87% seen once. This sequence was found in a woman aged 45 to 65 who had recovered from COVID-19. Sequenced material: PBMCs or T cells enriched from blood (not recorded which). V and J are TRBV15 and TRBJ1-1; TRBD1 matches 7 bases. CDR3 DNA sequence: TGTGCCACCAAAAGGGACAGAACAATGAACACTGAAGCTTTCTTT. The encoded protein is CATKRDRTMNTEAFF.